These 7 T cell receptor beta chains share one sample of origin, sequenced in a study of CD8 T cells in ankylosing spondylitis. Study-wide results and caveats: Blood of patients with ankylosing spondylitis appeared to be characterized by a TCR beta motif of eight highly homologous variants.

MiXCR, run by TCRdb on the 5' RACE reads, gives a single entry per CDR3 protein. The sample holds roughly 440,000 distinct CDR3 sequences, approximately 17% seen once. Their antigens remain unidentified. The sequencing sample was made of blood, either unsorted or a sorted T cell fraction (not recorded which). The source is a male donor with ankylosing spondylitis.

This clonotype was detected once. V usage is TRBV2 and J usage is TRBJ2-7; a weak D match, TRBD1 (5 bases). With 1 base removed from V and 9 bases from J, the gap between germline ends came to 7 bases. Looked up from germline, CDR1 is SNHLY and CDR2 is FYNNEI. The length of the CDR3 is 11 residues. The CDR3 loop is CASSEDRGQYF. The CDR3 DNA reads TGTGCCAGCAGTGAAGATAGGGGGCAGTACTTC.

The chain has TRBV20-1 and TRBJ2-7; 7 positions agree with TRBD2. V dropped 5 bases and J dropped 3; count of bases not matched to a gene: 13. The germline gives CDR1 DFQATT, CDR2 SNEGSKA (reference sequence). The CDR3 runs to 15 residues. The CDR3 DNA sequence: TGCAGTGCTCCTAATCCGGGACGGGGGGACTACGAGCAGTACTTC. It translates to CSAPNPGRGDYEQYF.

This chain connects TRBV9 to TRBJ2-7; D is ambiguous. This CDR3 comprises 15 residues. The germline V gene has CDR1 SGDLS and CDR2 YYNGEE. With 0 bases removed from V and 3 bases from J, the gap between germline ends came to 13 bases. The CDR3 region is CASSVAWPSFYEQYF. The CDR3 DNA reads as TGTGCCAGCAGCGTAGCCTGGCCCTCGTTCTACGAGCAGTACTTC.

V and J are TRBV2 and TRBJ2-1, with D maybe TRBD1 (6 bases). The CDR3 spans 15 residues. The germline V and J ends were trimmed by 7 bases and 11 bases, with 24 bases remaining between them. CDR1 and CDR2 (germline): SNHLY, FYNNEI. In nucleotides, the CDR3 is TGTGCCAGCATCAGAGACTATACACGGGACAAGAAGCAGTTCTTC. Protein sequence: CASIRDYTRDKKQFF.

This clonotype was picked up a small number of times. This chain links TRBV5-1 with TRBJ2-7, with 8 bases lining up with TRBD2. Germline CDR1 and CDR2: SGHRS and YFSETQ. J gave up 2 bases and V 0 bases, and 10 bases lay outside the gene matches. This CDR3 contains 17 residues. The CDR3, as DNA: TGCGCCAGCAGCTTGGCGGCTTCGTCGGGGGGGCCCTACGAGCAGTACTTC. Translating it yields CASSLAASSGGPYEQYF.

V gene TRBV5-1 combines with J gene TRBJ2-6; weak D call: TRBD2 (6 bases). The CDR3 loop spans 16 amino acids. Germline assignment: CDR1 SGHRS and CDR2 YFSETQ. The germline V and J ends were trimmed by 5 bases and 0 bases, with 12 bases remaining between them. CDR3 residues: CASSWDGSSGANVLTF. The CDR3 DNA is TGCGCCAGCAGTTGGGACGGGAGCTCTGGGGCCAACGTCCTGACTTTC.

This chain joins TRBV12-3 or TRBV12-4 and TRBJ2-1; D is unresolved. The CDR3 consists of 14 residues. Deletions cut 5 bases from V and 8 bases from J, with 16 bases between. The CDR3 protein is CASSPELASHEQFF. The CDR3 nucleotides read TGTGCCAGCAGTCCTGAGCTGGCGAGCCATGAGCAGTTCTTC.